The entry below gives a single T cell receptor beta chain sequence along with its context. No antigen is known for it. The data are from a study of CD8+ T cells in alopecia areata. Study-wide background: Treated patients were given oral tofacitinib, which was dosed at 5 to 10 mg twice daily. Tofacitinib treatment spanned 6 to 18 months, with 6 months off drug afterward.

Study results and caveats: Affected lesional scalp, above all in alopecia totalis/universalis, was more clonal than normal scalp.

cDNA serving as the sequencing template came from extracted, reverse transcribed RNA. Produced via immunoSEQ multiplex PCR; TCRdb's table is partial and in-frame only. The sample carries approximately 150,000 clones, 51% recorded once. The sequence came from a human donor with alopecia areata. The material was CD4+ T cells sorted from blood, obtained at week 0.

CDR3 DNA: TGCGCCAGCAGCGTTCTGACAGGGACTAATGAAAAACTGTTTTTT. Amino acids: CASSVLTGTNEKLFF. The V call is TRBV5-1, the J call TRBJ1-4, with 7 bases matching TRBD1. CDR1 is SGHRS, CDR2 YFSETQ, per germline. The CDR3 extends over 15 amino acids. J gave up 2 bases and V 4 bases, and 5 bases lay outside the gene matches.